The 30 T cell receptor beta chains below come from one sample, sequenced in a study of CD8 T cells in Susac syndrome (dated by TCRdb to about 2019). The library was made by the immunoSEQ multiplex PCR assay. RNA was extracted with the RNeasy kit and about 0.5 to 1 ug was reverse transcribed using random hexamers. In TCRdb, the public reads were trimmed at Q25 with fastp and aligned with MiXCR, with productive beta chains retained. Each entry is one CDR3 protein sequence, shown with its most common DNA and genes. The sample records 160,000 or so distinct CDR3 sequences, approximately 94% of which are singletons. The ten largest clones represent around 0.21% of the sample. Input material: CD8+ T cells from PBMCs. These TCRs come from a human donor with multiple sclerosis.

The chain recombines TRBV2 with TRBJ2-7; 7 bases are shared with TRBD1. Germline V lookup: CDR1 SNHLY, CDR2 FYNNEI. The V segment lost 7 bases and the J segment 0 bases; nucleotides outside the gene matches: 6. The CDR3 covers 14 residues. The CDR3 bases are TGTGCCAGCACCAATTGGGACAGCTCCTACGAGCAGTACTTC. It specifies CASTNWDSSYEQYF.

This clonotype was seen once. This rearrangement joins TRBV30 to TRBJ1-2, with D tentatively TRBD1 (5 bases). Germline assignment: CDR1 GTSNPN and CDR2 SVGIG (reference sequence). The CDR3 consists of 12 residues. Trimming removed 1 base from V and 7 bases from J, with 10 bases in between. The CDR3 protein is CAWSDRGGGYTF. CDR3 sequence (DNA): TGTGCCTGGAGTGATAGGGGCGGTGGCTACACCTTC.

This chain links TRBV30 with TRBJ1-2; D not resolved. CDR1 and CDR2 (germline): GTSNPN, SVGIG (reference sequence). The ends were cut back, 7 bases at V and 8 bases at J, with 14 bases in the middle. The CDR3 has 11 amino acids. DNA for the CDR3: TGTGCCTCCTTCGAGCTTGGAGGCTACACCTTC. Translating gives CASFELGGYTF.

This chain uses TRBV27 with TRBJ2-3; 10 bases fit TRBD1. Looked up from germline, CDR1 is MNHEY and CDR2 is SMNVEV (reference sequence). Unmatched junction bases numbered 15, after V lost 6 bases and J lost 6 bases. The CDR3 consists of 17 residues. This CDR3 reads CASSSGEGTGARDTQYF. CDR3 nucleotide sequence: TGTGCCAGCAGCTCAGGAGAAGGGACAGGGGCTCGTGATACGCAGTATTTT.

The chain recombines TRBV12-3 or TRBV12-4 with TRBJ2-1; 8 bases fit TRBD2. This CDR3 region has 17 residues. Losses at the gene ends were 3 bases for V and 0 bases for J; bases not matched to a gene: 7. This CDR3 is CASSFRGGSSSYNEQFF. CDR3 sequence (DNA): TGTGCCAGCAGTTTCCGGGGGGGGTCTAGCTCCTACAATGAGCAGTTCTTC.

This chain uses TRBV7-9 with TRBJ2-3, with 7 nucleotides matching TRBD1. V shed 5 bases, J shed 4 bases, and the junction held 12 bases outside the gene matches. This CDR3 has 16 residues. Germline CDR1 reads SEHNR; CDR2 reads FQNEAQ (reference sequence). The CDR3 reads CASSQPTGKAADTQYF. DNA for the CDR3: TGTGCCAGCAGCCAACCGACAGGGAAAGCCGCAGATACGCAGTATTTT.

The chain combines TRBV29-1 with TRBJ2-3, with TRBD1 matching over 10 bases. The CDR3 sequence is 15 residues long. V dropped 5 bases and J dropped 4; count of bases not matched to a gene: 9. The germline gives CDR1 SQVTM, CDR2 ANQGSEA. The CDR3 reads CSVPPTGGISDTQYF. The CDR3 region has the DNA TGCAGCGTTCCACCGACAGGGGGCATTTCAGATACGCAGTATTTT.

J is TRBJ1-1 and V is TRBV30; tentatively, D is TRBD1 (6 bases). With 8 bases removed from V and 1 base from J, the gap between germline ends came to 8 bases. The CDR3 runs to 11 residues. The germline V gene encodes CDR1 GTSNPN and CDR2 SVGIG (reference sequence). The CDR3 loop reads CAGQRNTEAFF. In DNA, the CDR3 is TGTGCCGGACAGAGGAACACTGAAGCTTTCTTT.

The chain combines TRBV12-3 or TRBV12-4 with TRBJ2-3; TRBD2 agrees at 7 bases. This CDR3 is built from 15 residues. V shed 3 bases and J 3 bases; nucleotides not matched to a gene: 6. Here the CDR3 reads CASSLTSYGTDTQYF. As DNA, the CDR3 is TGTGCCAGCAGTTTGACTAGCTATGGAACAGATACGCAGTATTTT.

V and J are TRBV11-2 and TRBJ2-3, with 8 bases fitting TRBD2. V shed 3 bases and J 5 bases; nucleotides not matched to a gene: 7. Germline V gene data show CDR1 as SGHAT and CDR2 as FQNNGV. The CDR3 loop spans 15 amino acids. CDR3 sequence reads: CASSLTGGQKDTQYF. The CDR3 DNA is TGTGCCAGCAGCTTGACGGGGGGGCAGAAAGATACGCAGTATTTT.

The chain has TRBV28 and TRBJ2-7; 7 positions agree with TRBD1. This CDR3 is built from 13 residues. CDR1 and CDR2 from the germline V gene are MDHEN and SYDVKM. V shed 6 bases, J shed 5 bases, and the junction held 7 bases outside the gene matches. In DNA form, the CDR3 reads TGTGCCAGCAGCATCCAGGGGGACCACGAGCAGTACTTC. Translation: CASSIQGDHEQYF.

The CDR3 is CATGGGGEQFF. Here the CDR3 DNA reads TGTGCCACAGGAGGGGGCGGTGAGCAGTTCTTC. This sequence joins TRBV6-5 and TRBJ2-1; D perhaps matches TRBD1 (7 bases). V dropped 10 bases and J dropped 9 bases, with 13 bases sitting between them. CDR3 size: 11 residues. Per the germline V gene, CDR1 is MNHEY and CDR2 is SVGAGI.

To note about this clonotype: One junction end does not reproduce the germline sequence, and a read error may be involved. This chain connects TRBV20-1 to TRBJ2-7, with 10 bases identical to TRBD2. Germline CDR1 and CDR2: DFQATT and SNEGSKA (reference sequence). This CDR3 region has 17 residues. CDR3 in amino acids: CSARDPSSSGGKLEQYF. CDR3 DNA: TGCAGTGCTCGAGATCCGTCCTCTAGCGGGGGAAAACTTGAGCAGTACTTC.

The CDR3 here is CASSLVRTGTYEQYF. CDR3 nucleotide sequence: TGCGCCAGCAGCTTGGTCCGGACAGGGACCTACGAGCAGTACTTC. This chain links TRBV5-1 with TRBJ2-7; 8 bases map to TRBD1. The V gene end was trimmed by 0 bases and the J gene end by 2 bases; junction bases not matched to a gene: 4. This CDR3 is 15 amino acids long. CDR1 SGHRS and CDR2 YFSETQ come from the germline V gene.

This chain joins TRBV15 and TRBJ2-5; 9 bases agree with TRBD1. Trimming removed 8 bases from V and 5 bases from J; junction bases left unmatched: 6. The CDR3 contains 13 residues. Germline values: CDR1 LNHNV, CDR2 YYDKDF (reference sequence). CDR3 sequence (DNA): TGTGCCACCCCCGGGACAGGGAGGGAGACCCAGTACTTC. Protein product: CATPGTGRETQYF.

The chain employs TRBV3-1 and TRBJ2-1, with D uncertain. CDR3 length equals 14 residues. Trimming took off 5 bases at V and 7 bases at J, with 15 bases between the two ends. Germline V gives CDR1 LGHDT, CDR2 YNNKEL (reference sequence). The CDR3 sequence: CASSSYGQTNEQFF. CDR3 coding DNA: TGTGCCAGCAGCTCCTATGGGCAGACGAATGAGCAGTTCTTC.

V gene TRBV30 combines with J gene TRBJ2-7; D unresolved. V was pared by 3 bases and J by 6 bases, with 15 bases between. Germline assignment: CDR1 GTSNPN and CDR2 SVGIG (reference sequence). The length of the CDR3 is 13 residues. Here the CDR3 DNA reads TGTGCCTGGAGGGTAGAGTCTACGTTCGAGCAGTACTTC. The encoded protein is CAWRVESTFEQYF.

The rearrangement links TRBV14 to TRBJ2-2, with TRBD2 identical over 11 bases. The CDR3 is 16 amino acids. In germline, CDR1 is SGHDN, CDR2 FVKESK. The V and J ends lost 2 bases and 5 bases, in that order; junction bases with no gene match: 4. As DNA, the CDR3 is TGTGCCAGCAGCCAATTAGGGACTAGCGGAACCGGGGAGCTGTTTTTT. It yields the protein CASSQLGTSGTGELFF.

CDR3 DNA: TGTGCCAGCTCACCAGGGTTAGCCAAAAACATTCAGTACTTC. This encodes CASSPGLAKNIQYF. The gene calls are TRBV18 and TRBJ2-4; no clear D. The CDR3 is 14 amino acids. V lost 2 bases and J lost 0, with 5 bases in between. Per germline, CDR1 KGHSH and CDR2 LQKENI.

V and J are TRBV2 and TRBJ2-1, with TRBD1 matching over 9 bases. The V gene end was trimmed by 2 bases and the J gene end by 3 bases; junction bases not matched to a gene: 5. The CDR3 sequence is 16 residues long. CDR1 is SNHLY and CDR2 is FYNNEI in the germline V gene. CDR3 residues: CASSESGDRVYNEQFF. In DNA form, the CDR3 reads TGTGCCAGCAGTGAATCGGGGGACAGGGTCTACAATGAGCAGTTCTTC.

The chain employs TRBV29-1 and TRBJ2-1, with a weak D call TRBD2 (5 bases). This CDR3 spans 12 amino acids. V gave up 7 bases and J gave up 9 bases, with 16 bases separating them. Germline assignment: CDR1 SQVTM and CDR2 ANQGSEA. CDR3 nucleotide sequence: TGCAGCGCCCCGTCGGGGTTTGGTGAGCAGTTCTTC. It specifies CSAPSGFGEQFF.

In its sample, this clonotype was seen once. The chain's CDR3 is CASSSGLAHGYTF. The CDR3 nucleotides read TGTGCCAGCAGCTCAGGGCTGGCGCATGGCTACACCTTC. V and J are TRBV9 and TRBJ1-2, with D maybe TRBD1 (5 bases). From germline, CDR1 is SGDLS and CDR2 YYNGEE. This CDR3 has 13 residues. The V end was cut by 4 bases, the J end by 6 bases, with 13 bases between.

The chain employs TRBV29-1 and TRBJ2-2; 7 positions match TRBD1. The junction had 7 bases not matched to a gene; V was cut back by 6 bases and J by 0 bases. The CDR3 runs to 15 residues. Germline CDR1 reads SQVTM; CDR2 reads ANQGSEA. This chain's CDR3 is CSVPGGPPNTGELFF. The DNA for the CDR3 is TGCAGCGTCCCAGGGGGACCCCCGAACACCGGGGAGCTGTTTTTT.

The genes are TRBV7-9 and TRBJ2-1; the D gene could be TRBD1 or TRBD2 (6 bases each). This CDR3 comprises 17 residues. V lost 4 bases and J 5 bases, leaving 21 bases between the germline ends. Germline assignment: CDR1 SEHNR and CDR2 FQNEAQ (reference sequence). CDR3 protein: CASSSPRGQGRHNEQFF. CDR3 nucleotides: TGTGCCAGCAGCTCCCCCCGGGGGCAGGGTAGGCACAATGAGCAGTTCTTC. Complete variable domain (other parts from reference TRBV7-9 and TRBJ2-1): DTGVSQNPRHKITKRGQNVTFRCDPISEHNRLYWYRQTLGQGPEFLTYFQNEAQLEKSRLLSDRFSAERPKGSFSTLEIQRTEQGDSAMYLCASSSPRGQGRHNEQFFGPGTRLTVL.

V usage is TRBV20-1 and J usage is TRBJ2-5, with D uncertain. V lost 8 bases and J 4 bases, leaving 8 bases between the germline ends. The germline V gene has CDR1 DFQATT and CDR2 SNEGSKA (reference sequence). The CDR3 covers 10 residues. The CDR3, as DNA: TGCAGTACCTTGGCAGAGACCCAGTACTTC. Amino acids: CSTLAETQYF.

This chain uses TRBV15 with TRBJ1-3; no reliable D call. V gave up 1 base and J gave up 0 bases, with 10 bases separating them. CDR1 LNHNV and CDR2 YYDKDF come from the germline V gene (reference sequence). The CDR3 has 16 amino acids. The DNA for the CDR3 is TGTGCCACCAGCAGAGGCCGGGGAACCTCTGGAAACACCATATATTTT. This gives the protein CATSRGRGTSGNTIYF. The entire variable domain, with the rest obtained from reference TRBV15 and TRBJ1-3, is as follows: DAMVIQNPRYQVTQFGKPVTLSCSQTLNHNVMYWYQQKSSQAPKLLFHYYDKDFNNEADTPDNFQSRRPNTSFCFLDIRSPGLGDTAMYLCATSRGRGTSGNTIYFGEGSWLTVV.

The rearrangement uses TRBV19 and TRBJ2-7; 9 nucleotides agree with TRBD2. The V gene's germline CDR1 is LNHDA and CDR2 SQIVND (reference sequence). The CDR3 spans 17 residues. Trimming cost V 4 bases and J 0 bases; bases outside gene matches: 10. In nucleotides, the CDR3 is TGTGCCAGTAGTAAGGAGGATAGCGGGGGTCTCTCCTACGAGCAGTACTTC. It codes for CASSKEDSGGLSYEQYF.

V usage is TRBV30 and J usage is TRBJ1-5; 7 positions agree with TRBD1. The J segment lost 10 bases and the V segment lost 0 bases, leaving 9 bases of the junction unmatched. Germline V gene sequence: CDR1 GTSNPN, CDR2 SVGIG (reference sequence). The CDR3 runs 14 residues. CDR3 protein: CAWSVGGGGSPQHF. The CDR3 DNA is TGTGCCTGGAGTGTAGGAGGGGGCGGTTCACCCCAGCATTTT. The full variable domain, with the rest looked up from reference TRBV30 and TRBJ1-5, is SQTIHQWPATLVQPVGSPLSLECTVEGTSNPNLYWYRQAAGRGLQLLFYSVGIGQISSEVPQNLSASRPQDRQFILSSKKLLLSDSGFYLCAWSVGGGGSPQHFGDGTRLSIL.

V usage is TRBV2 and J usage is TRBJ1-1; D gene unclear. In germline, CDR1 is SNHLY, CDR2 FYNNEI. The CDR3 has 10 amino acids. Deletions cut 4 bases from V and 11 bases from J, with 8 bases between. The DNA of the CDR3 is TGTGCCAGCAGTGGTAGGGCCGCTTTCTTT. Protein sequence: CASSGRAAFF.

The V call is TRBV3-1, the J call TRBJ2-2; maybe TRBD1 (5 bases). V lost 4 bases to trimming and J lost 8 bases, with 20 bases between them. The CDR3 contains 16 residues. Per the germline V gene, CDR1 is LGHDT and CDR2 is YNNKEL (reference sequence). CDR3 sequence: CASSPFGATRTGELFF. The CDR3 DNA reads TGTGCCAGCAGCCCCTTTGGGGCGACCCGCACTGGGGAGCTGTTTTTT.